The sequence of this TCR beta chain was determined in a study of T cell responses to AZD1222 COVID-19 vaccine (dated by TCRdb to the early 2020s). As for the study more broadly: TCR sequencing was performed for about 240 trial participants, of whom roughly 200 were given two doses of AZD1222 and 26 were given two doses of MenACWY control vaccine. Enrollment into the trials was organized by age into subgroups of 18-55, 56-69 and 70-plus years, and those subgroups contained roughly 140, 27 and 60 TCR-sequenced participants, respectively.

In the paper's terms, the time point label means: about 28 days (+/-7) after the second vaccine dose. AZD1222 recipients given second doses at about 4 weeks or at about 12 weeks were pooled, since spike-specific TCR depth and breadth were not found to differ between the two schedules. Samples from vaccinated people were obtained from the UK trials COV001 and COV002, which included a single-blind randomized controlled phase 2/3 trial of AZD1222 (ChAdOx1 nCoV-19) in healthy adults. For TCRbeta chain sequencing, PBMC samples were collected from trial participants at day 0 and at day 28 after the second dose. The CDR3 regions of human TCRbeta chains were analyzed by immunosequencing. Per the original workflow: Repertoire TCRs were matched against a reference library of SARS-CoV-2-specific TCRs generated with the MIRA antigen-specificity platform. Breadth was defined as the fraction of unique TCRs that were SARS-CoV-2-associated. Depth was defined as the fraction of total T cells that were SARS-CoV-2-associated. Using the MIRA data, each spike-specific TCR was assigned both to the spike region to which the TCR was reactive and to a CD4 or CD8 class. Log10-transformed breadth and depth values were compared by one-way ANOVA with Sidak's multiple comparisons tests. This is the immuneACCESS table as TCRdb keeps it, with only in-frame sequences that have V and J called. A part of the clones is gone; compared with another copy, unresolved V genes explain less than half, and the rest is unexplained. The V and J calls and clone size come from that table; D and trimming were worked out from the DNA. This sample has about 94,000 clones in its table, and approximately 81% of those were observed once. Clones ranked in the top ten supply more than 3.5% of the sample.

Spanning cysteine to phenylalanine, the CDR3 consists of 20 amino acids. The entry retains the CDR3 DNA only, 60 bases that are in frame from base 1. Trimming takes 4 bases from V and 5 bases from J, and the germline ends sit 32 bases apart. Based on the germline V gene, the CDR1 and CDR2 sequences are SGHRS and YFSETQ. Regarding this clone: What antigen it recognizes has not been identified. Within one base of it there is no much larger clone, and no base qualities were kept.

What the study reported, not specific to this receptor: The whole spike protein was spanned by vaccine-associated CD4 TCRs, and dominant responses were seen in regions 160-218 and 743-854. Conclusions about previously exposed vaccinees are limited because only six or seven AZD1222 recipients were SARS-CoV-2 seropositive at baseline. The 56-69-year group was small, and its depth increase did not reach significance, likely because of low power. Because no samples from the day 14 peak response were available, repertoires could be characterized only after the peak T cell response. After two AZD1222 doses, spike-specific TCR breadth and depth were significantly higher than at day 0 and than in MenACWY recipients. Most participants were white British and females outnumbered males, and the authors suggested that clonal diversity may have been underestimated. Reportedly, almost half of the unique spike-specific TCRs recognized epitopes lying outside the regions that are mutated in the B.1.351 and B.1.1.7 variants.

The rearranged segments are TRBV5-1 and TRBJ2-3; the D gene is possibly TRBD1 or TRBD2, each agreeing over 5 bases. The specimen comprised peripheral blood, sampled 28 days after the second AZD1222 dose. The TCR originated in an adult who received the AZD1222 COVID-19 vaccine. CDR3 reads: CASSPGPRAFHRGDGDTQYF. The nucleotide sequence reads as follows: TGCGCCAGCAGCCCCGGGCCCAGGGCCTTCCATAGGGGAGATGGAGATACGCAGTATTTT.